The rows below give T cell receptor beta chains drawn from one sample of a study of cytomegalovirus exposure and HLA in healthy donors. The method was immunoSEQ multiplex PCR; TCRdb's version includes in-frame clones alone and lacks a portion of them. The ten most abundant clones cover approximately 2% of a sample with about 60,000 clones. The sequenced material came from PBMCs. Receptors were obtained from a woman younger than 30 in good health and CMV-seronegative. The CDR3 runs from the conserved cysteine through the conserved F or W. The D gene is left open where the match is weak. The size of a clone is reported for some rows only, either as once, few or many, or as a class for expanded clones.

length	size	V	D	J	CDR3	DNA
14	NA	TRBV2	TRBD1	TRBJ1-6	CASKPQGGSSPLHF	TGTGCCAGCAAACCCCAGGGGGGAAGTTCACCCCTCCACTTT
16	NA	TRBV4-2	TRBD2	TRBJ2-1	CASSQVLADPYNEQFF	TGTGCCAGCAGCCAAGTACTAGCGGACCCATACAATGAGCAGTTCTTC
15	NA	TRBV11-2	NA	TRBJ1-6	CASSSLYIRTSPLHF	TGTGCCAGCAGCTCCCTGTACATACGTACGTCACCCCTCCACTTT
14	NA	TRBV25-1	NA	TRBJ1-2	CASSELRWNYGYTF	TGTGCCAGCAGTGAACTAAGATGGAACTATGGCTACACCTTC
15	NA	TRBV27	NA	TRBJ2-7	CASSPVGKGGVEQYF	TGTGCCAGCAGTCCAGTGGGGAAAGGGGGAGTGGAGCAGTACTTC
17	NA	TRBV9	NA	TRBJ2-3	CASSVGGATPSTDTQYF	TGTGCCAGCAGCGTGGGGGGGGCCACACCTAGCACAGATACGCAGTATTTT
15	NA	TRBV5-1	TRBD1	TRBJ1-1	CASSYSGQLGTEAFF	TGCGCCAGCAGCTACTCGGGACAGCTGGGAACTGAAGCTTTCTTT
16	NA	TRBV6-5	TRBD2	TRBJ2-1	CASSYETSGGIGEQFF	TGTGCCAGCAGTTACGAGACTAGCGGGGGGATTGGTGAGCAGTTCTTC
15	NA	TRBV6-1	TRBD2	TRBJ2-3	CASGLAGGTADTQYF	TGTGCCAGCGGGCTAGCGGGGGGGACCGCAGATACGCAGTATTTT
16	NA	TRBV28	NA	TRBJ2-1	CASSVTSGTKGNEQFF	TGTGCCAGCAGTGTGACCTCCGGGACAAAGGGCAATGAGCAGTTCTTC
16	NA	TRBV4-2	NA	TRBJ1-2	CASSQGTAAVNYGYTF	TGTGCCAGCAGCCAAGGGACAGCAGCCGTGAACTATGGCTACACCTTC
14	NA	TRBV19	NA	TRBJ1-2	CASSILGADYGYTF	TGTGCCAGTAGTATTTTAGGGGCCGACTATGGCTACACCTTC
16	NA	TRBV28	TRBD2	TRBJ2-1	CASTRPGLADYNEQFF	TGTGCCAGCACACGACCCGGACTAGCCGACTACAATGAGCAGTTCTTC
15	NA	TRBV7-9	TRBD1	TRBJ2-7	CASSPLDRGSVEQYF	TGTGCCAGCAGCCCCTTGGACAGGGGGTCGGTCGAGCAGTACTTC
13	NA	TRBV27	NA	TRBJ1-1	CASSLGGYSEAFF	TGTGCCAGCAGTTTAGGAGGGTACTCTGAAGCTTTCTTT
14	NA	TRBV25-1	NA	TRBJ2-2	CASSIGGQTGELFF	TGTGCCAGCAGTATCGGGGGGCAAACCGGGGAGCTGTTTTTT
14	NA	TRBV9	NA	TRBJ1-2	CASSGLGGGKGYTF	TGTGCCAGCAGCGGACTAGGAGGAGGGAAAGGCTACACCTTC
15	medium-sized	TRBV6-1	TRBD2	TRBJ2-1	CASSEDGGGAYEQFF	TGTGCCAGCAGTGAAGATGGCGGGGGGGCCTATGAGCAGTTCTTC
14	NA	TRBV6-6	NA	TRBJ1-1	CASSEGRGGTEAFF	TGTGCCAGCAGTGAGGGACGGGGAGGGACTGAAGCTTTCTTT
14	NA	TRBV6-5	TRBD1	TRBJ2-4	CASSYRDRAYIQYF	TGTGCCAGCAGTTACCGGGACAGGGCTTACATTCAGTACTTC
12	NA	TRBV25-1	NA	TRBJ1-2	CASSEWPYGYTF	TGTGCCAGCAGTGAATGGCCGTATGGCTACACCTTC
17	NA	TRBV28	NA	TRBJ1-5	CASSPTGIPYSNQPQHF	TGTGCCAGCAGTCCAACAGGGATCCCATATAGCAATCAGCCCCAGCATTTT
16	NA	TRBV5-4	NA	TRBJ2-3	CASSLGGTRRTDTQYF	TGTGCCAGCAGCTTGGGTGGGACACGTCGCACAGATACGCAGTATTTT
13	NA	TRBV30	NA	TRBJ1-1	CAWSRQENTEAFF	TGTGCCTGGAGCCGACAGGAGAACACTGAAGCTTTCTTT
16	NA	TRBV4-2	NA	TRBJ2-3	CASSQAGKLTTDTQYF	TGTGCCAGCAGCCAAGCTGGAAAGCTGACTACAGATACGCAGTATTTT
13	NA	TRBV28	NA	TRBJ1-1	CASSPPGGTEAFF	TGTGCCAGCAGTCCCCCTGGGGGGACTGAAGCTTTCTTT
14	NA	TRBV7-9	TRBD2	TRBJ2-7	CASSLDQREYEQYF	TGTGCCAGCAGCTTAGATCAGCGGGAGTACGAGCAGTACTTC
15	NA	TRBV5-7	TRBD1	TRBJ2-5	CASTPSRTGQETQYF	TGTGCCAGCACCCCCTCACGGACAGGCCAAGAGACCCAGTACTTC
14	NA	TRBV10-1	NA	TRBJ2-7	CASSEFVASNEQYF	TGCGCCAGCAGTGAGTTCGTTGCATCCAACGAGCAGTACTTC
11	NA	TRBV27	NA	TRBJ2-5	CASRSQATQYF	TGTGCCAGCAGGTCCCAAGCGACCCAGTACTTC
15	NA	TRBV4-2	NA	TRBJ1-1	CASSQTRTADTEAFF	TGTGCCAGCAGCCAAACCCGGACAGCCGACACTGAAGCTTTCTTT
14	NA	TRBV6-1	TRBD1	TRBJ2-7	CASTGDRGTYEQYF	TGTGCCAGCACAGGGGACAGGGGGACGTACGAGCAGTACTTC
17	NA	TRBV4-2	TRBD2	TRBJ2-3	CASSQDSSGGAGDTQYF	TGTGCCAGCAGCCAAGATTCAAGCGGGGGGGCCGGAGATACGCAGTATTTT
18	NA	TRBV4-2	NA	TRBJ2-4	CASSQDRIAIVAKNIQYF	TGTGCCAGCAGCCAAGATAGGATAGCGATTGTAGCCAAAAACATTCAGTACTTC
14	NA	TRBV4-2	NA	TRBJ1-1	CASSFEVRNTEDFF	TGTGCCAGCAGCTTCGAGGTACGGAACACTGAAGATTTCTTT
14	NA	TRBV7-7	TRBD2	TRBJ2-3	CASSPGGGPDTQYF	TGTGCTAGCAGCCCCGGGGGAGGGCCCGATACGCAGTATTTT
15	NA	TRBV27	NA	TRBJ1-5	CASSPGLTSNQPQHF	TGTGCCAGCAGCCCCGGACTGACTAGCAATCAGCCCCAGCATTTT
15	medium-sized	TRBV6-5	TRBD1	TRBJ1-6	CASSPGAGGYSPLHF	TGTGCCAGCAGCCCCGGGGCAGGGGGCTATTCACCCCTCCACTTT
18	NA	TRBV4-1	TRBD2	TRBJ2-1	CASSRRGLGGDSYNEQFF	TGCGCCAGCAGCCGTCGCGGTCTCGGGGGGGACTCCTACAATGAGCAGTTCTTC
16	NA	TRBV5-1	TRBD1	TRBJ1-3	CASSGSGQNSGNTIYF	TGCGCCAGCAGCGGGTCGGGACAGAACTCTGGAAACACCATATATTTT
13	NA	TRBV19	NA	TRBJ1-5	CASNDRRNQPQHF	TGTGCCAGTAACGACAGGCGCAATCAGCCCCAGCATTTT
13	NA	TRBV5-1	NA	TRBJ1-2	CASSSGWSYGYTF	TGCGCCAGCAGCTCGGGGTGGAGCTATGGCTACACCTTC
13	NA	TRBV28	NA	TRBJ2-7	CASSLSRDYEQYF	TGTGCCAGCAGTTTAAGTCGAGACTACGAGCAGTACTTC
14	NA	TRBV29-1	TRBD1	TRBJ2-2	CSVGRDRDTGELFF	TGCAGCGTCGGCCGGGACAGGGACACCGGGGAGCTGTTTTTT
12	NA	TRBV29-1	TRBD1	TRBJ1-2	CSVRQGAFGYTF	TGCAGCGTTAGACAGGGGGCTTTTGGCTACACCTTC